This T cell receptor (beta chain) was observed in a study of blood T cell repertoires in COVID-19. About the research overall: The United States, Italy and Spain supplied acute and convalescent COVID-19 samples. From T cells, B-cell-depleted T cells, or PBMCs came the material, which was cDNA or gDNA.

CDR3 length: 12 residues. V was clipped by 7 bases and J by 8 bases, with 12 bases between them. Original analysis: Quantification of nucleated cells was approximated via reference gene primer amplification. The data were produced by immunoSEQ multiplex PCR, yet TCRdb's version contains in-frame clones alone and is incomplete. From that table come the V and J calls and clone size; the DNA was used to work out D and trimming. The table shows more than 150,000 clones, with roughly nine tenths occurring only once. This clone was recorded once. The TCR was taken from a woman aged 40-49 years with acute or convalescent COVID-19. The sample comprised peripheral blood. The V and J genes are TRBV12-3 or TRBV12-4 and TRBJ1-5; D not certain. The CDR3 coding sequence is TGTGCCAGCACTGCCGGGAGGGAGCCCCAGCATTTT. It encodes CASTAGREPQHF.